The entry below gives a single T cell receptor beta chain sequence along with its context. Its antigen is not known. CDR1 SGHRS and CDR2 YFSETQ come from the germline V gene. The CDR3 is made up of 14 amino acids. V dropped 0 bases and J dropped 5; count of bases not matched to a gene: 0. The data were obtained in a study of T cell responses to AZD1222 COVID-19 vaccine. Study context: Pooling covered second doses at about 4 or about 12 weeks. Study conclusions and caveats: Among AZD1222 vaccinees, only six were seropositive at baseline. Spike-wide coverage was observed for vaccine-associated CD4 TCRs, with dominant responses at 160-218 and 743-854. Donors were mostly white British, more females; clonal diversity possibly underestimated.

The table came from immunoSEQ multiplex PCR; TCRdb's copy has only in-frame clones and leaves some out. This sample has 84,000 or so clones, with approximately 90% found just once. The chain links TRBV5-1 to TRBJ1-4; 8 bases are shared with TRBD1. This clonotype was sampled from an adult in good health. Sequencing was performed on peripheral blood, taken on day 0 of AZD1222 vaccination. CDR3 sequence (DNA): TGCGCCAGCAGCTTGGGACAGGGGAATGAAAAACTGTTTTTT. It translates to CASSLGQGNEKLFF. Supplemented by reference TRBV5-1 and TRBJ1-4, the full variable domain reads KAGVTQTPRYLIKTRGQQVTLSCSPISGHRSVSWYQQTPGQGLQFLFEYFSETQRNKGNFPGRFSGRQFSNSRSEMNVSTLELGDSALYLCASSLGQGNEKLFFGSGTQLSVL.